This T cell receptor beta chain was sequenced during a study of monozygotic twins with inflammatory bowel disease. Study-wide points: IBD patients, compared with healthy twins, shared fewer clonotypes with others (especially with disease activity).

Each TCR library used 3500 ng of total RNA. TCRdb processed the 5' RACE reads again and assigns one entry to each CDR3 protein, with no DNA. This listing includes some 440,000 distinct CDR3 sequences. Comment on this clonotype: Its target is not known.

The CDR3 spans 14 residues. The clonotype comes from a human donor with ulcerative colitis or Crohn's disease, or a healthy co-twin of an affected twin (not recorded which). V usage is TRBV12-3 or TRBV12-4 and J usage is TRBJ2-5; lacking DNA, the TRBD1 call made by TCRdb goes unchecked. Material for sequencing was blood. The chain's CDR3 is CASSFLGTKETQYF.